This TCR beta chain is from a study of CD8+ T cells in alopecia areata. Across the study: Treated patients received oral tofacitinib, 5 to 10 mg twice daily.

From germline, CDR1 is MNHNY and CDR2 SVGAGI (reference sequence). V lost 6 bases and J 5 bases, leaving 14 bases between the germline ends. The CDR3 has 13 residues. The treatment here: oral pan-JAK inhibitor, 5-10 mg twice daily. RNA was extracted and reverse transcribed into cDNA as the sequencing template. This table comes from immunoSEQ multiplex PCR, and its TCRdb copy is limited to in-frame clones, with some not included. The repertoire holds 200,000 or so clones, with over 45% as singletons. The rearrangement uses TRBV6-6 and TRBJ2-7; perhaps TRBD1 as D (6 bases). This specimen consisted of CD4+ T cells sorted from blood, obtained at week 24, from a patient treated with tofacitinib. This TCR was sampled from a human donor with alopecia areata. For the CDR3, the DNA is TGTGCCAGCAGCAGTTTCCCAGGGGACGAGCAGTACTTC. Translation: CASSSFPGDEQYF.